One sample yielded the 25 T cell receptor beta chains listed below, sequenced in a study of shared clonotypes between healthy human individuals. Measured with immunoSEQ multiplex PCR; TCRdb has only the in-frame clones, and not every one. The data contain some 1 million clones, 70% to 80% of them singletons. Sequencing used memory CD4+ T cells sorted from blood. Specified subset: CD45RA-negative fraction. These receptor sequences come from a young man in good health.

The rearrangement links TRBV2 to TRBJ2-1, with a weak D call TRBD2 (5 bases). The germline gives CDR1 SNHLY, CDR2 FYNNEI. V was clipped by 5 bases and J by 0 bases, with 14 bases between them. The CDR3 has 16 residues. The CDR3 loop is CASSRRAEISYNEQFF. Here the CDR3 DNA reads TGTGCCAGCAGTAGGCGAGCGGAAATCTCCTACAATGAGCAGTTCTTC. The variable domain in full, completed from reference TRBV2 and TRBJ2-1, reads EPEVTQTPSHQVTQMGQEVILRCVPISNHLYFYWYRQILGQKVEFLVSFYNNEISEKSEIFDDQFSVERPDGSNFTLKIRSTKLEDSAMYFCASSRRAEISYNEQFFGPGTRLTVL.

The chain joins TRBV6-6 to TRBJ1-1, with D tentatively TRBD1 (5 bases). Germline-derived CDR1 and CDR2 are MNHNY and SVGAGI (reference sequence). Trimming cost V 6 bases and J 6 bases, with 8 bases left between them. CDR3 length: 11 residues. CDR3 DNA: TGTGCCAGCAGGAGGGGCGCTGAAGCTTTCTTT. This translates into CASRRGAEAFF.

The chain recombines TRBV5-6 with TRBJ2-7; 7 nucleotides agree with TRBD2. CDR1 is SGHDT, CDR2 YYEEEE, per germline. V was clipped by 6 bases and J by 2 bases; unmatched bases: 8. The CDR3 consists of 14 residues. This CDR3 is CASTGTKGTYEQYF. The CDR3 DNA is TGTGCCAGCACCGGGACTAAAGGGACCTACGAGCAGTACTTC.

V usage is TRBV15 and J usage is TRBJ2-7; TRBD2 is a possible D gene (6 bases). Trimming pared 0 bases from V and 6 bases from J, leaving 9 bases between. This CDR3 spans 13 amino acids. From germline, CDR1 is LNHNV and CDR2 YYDKDF (reference sequence). DNA for the CDR3: TGTGCCACCAGCAGAGACGGGAGCCGCGAGCAGTACTTC. Translated, it gives CATSRDGSREQYF.

J is TRBJ1-2 and V is TRBV2; no clear D. The length of the CDR3 is 11 residues. The V end was cut by 4 bases, the J end by 4 bases, with 4 bases between. Germline V gene data show CDR1 as SNHLY and CDR2 as FYNNEI. Here the CDR3 reads CASSGTYGYTF. The CDR3 DNA follows: TGTGCCAGCAGTGGGACCTATGGCTACACCTTC.

The V gene is TRBV7-2, the J gene TRBJ1-4, with a weak D call TRBD1 (6 bases). Trimming took 2 bases from V and 8 from J, leaving 12 bases between them. Germline lookup yields CDR1 SGHTA and CDR2 FQGNSA. The CDR3 extends over 14 amino acids. CDR3 DNA: TGTGCCAGCAGCTTACAGGGGAAGGGAGAAAAACTGTTTTTT. It yields the protein CASSLQGKGEKLFF.

The rearrangement links TRBV21-1 to TRBJ1-4; TRBD1 is taken as the D call from the table, unchecked against the DNA. TRBV21-1 is shown as a pseudogene. This CDR3 has 17 residues. As DNA, the CDR3 is TGTGCCAGCAGCAAAATAACCCCTCACAGGGGTGGCGAAAAACTGTTTTTT. Protein: CASSKITPHRGGEKLFF.

The chain couples TRBV30 to TRBJ2-3; the D is unclear. Germline-derived CDR1 and CDR2 are GTSNPN and SVGIG (reference sequence). The CDR3 runs to 12 residues. The germline V and J ends were trimmed by 2 bases and 6 bases, with 9 bases remaining between them. The CDR3 here is CAWSPFRDTQYF. The DNA of the CDR3 is TGTGCCTGGAGTCCCTTCCGTGATACGCAGTATTTT.

The chain couples TRBV10-3 to TRBJ1-2; possible D gene TRBD1, 6 bases. This CDR3 spans 13 amino acids. Looked up from germline, CDR1 is ENHRY and CDR2 is SYGVKD. Trimming left V 2 bases short and J 4 bases short, with 8 bases between. CDR3 in DNA: TGTGCCATCAGTGAGAGGGACATCTATGGCTACACCTTC. This translates into CAISERDIYGYTF.

The chain couples TRBV11-2 to TRBJ1-4, with D perhaps TRBD1 (5 bases). With 0 bases removed from V and 5 bases from J, the gap between germline ends came to 13 bases. The germline gives CDR1 SGHAT, CDR2 FQNNGV. CDR3 length: 16 residues. Here the CDR3 DNA reads TGTGCCAGCAGCTTAGATCGGGGGTACCTCAATGAAAAACTGTTTTTT. Translated, it gives CASSLDRGYLNEKLFF.

This chain uses TRBV7-2 with TRBJ1-2; D is unclear. The ends were cut back, 1 base at V and 0 bases at J, with 9 bases in the middle. The CDR3 has 15 residues. From germline, CDR1 is SGHTA and CDR2 FQGNSA. The CDR3 DNA reads TGTGCCAGCAGCTTAGGGGTCGGTACTAACTATGGCTACACCTTC. It is translated as CASSLGVGTNYGYTF.

The V call is TRBV6-6, the J call TRBJ2-7; D remains ambiguous. The CDR3 has 14 residues. The V end was cut by 2 bases, the J end by 3 bases, with 11 bases between. The germline V gene has CDR1 MNHNY and CDR2 SVGAGI (reference sequence). The CDR3 sequence is CASSYGGRYYEQYF. CDR3 DNA: TGTGCCAGCAGTTACGGTGGCAGATACTACGAGCAGTACTTC.

The gene calls are TRBV9 and TRBJ2-3; TRBD2 matches at 9 bases. The J segment lost 5 bases and the V segment lost 3 bases, leaving 7 bases of the junction unmatched. Germline V CDR1 and CDR2: SGDLS, YYNGEE. The CDR3 sequence is 15 residues long. This chain's CDR3 is CASSARTSDRDTQYF. The CDR3 nucleotides read TGTGCCAGCAGCGCCCGGACTAGCGATAGAGATACGCAGTATTTT. The variable domain in full, with the rest retrieved from reference TRBV9 and TRBJ2-3, is DSGVTQTPKHLITATGQRVTLRCSPRSGDLSVYWYQQSLDQGLQFLIQYYNGEERAKGNILERFSAQQFPDLHSELNLSSLELGDSALYFCASSARTSDRDTQYFGPGTRLTVL.

V is TRBV5-8 and J is TRBJ1-2; D gene ambiguous. The germline V and J ends were trimmed by 4 bases and 0 bases, with 25 bases remaining between them. This CDR3 spans 19 amino acids. The germline CDR1 and CDR2 sequences are SGHTS and YDEGEE. CDR3 region: CASSPPAGTKKEANYGYTF. CDR3 in DNA: TGTGCCAGCAGCCCCCCAGCAGGTACCAAAAAGGAAGCTAACTATGGCTACACCTTC.

The CDR3 region is CASSFGQNYGYTF. In DNA, the CDR3 is TGCGCCAGCAGTTTTGGACAGAACTATGGCTACACCTTC. The chain links TRBV5-1 to TRBJ1-2, with D tentatively TRBD1 (6 bases). Trimming took off 5 bases at V and 2 bases at J, with 10 bases between the two ends. The CDR3 is 13 residues long. Germline CDR1 SGHRS, CDR2 YFSETQ.

The chain is built from TRBV5-4 and TRBJ1-2; TRBD1 aligns across 7 bases. Per the germline V gene, CDR1 is SGHNT and CDR2 is YYREEE (reference sequence). The CDR3 covers 12 residues. Unmatched junction bases numbered 7, after V lost 7 bases and J lost 7 bases. CDR3 sequence: CASHDREGGYTF. DNA for the CDR3: TGTGCCAGCCACGACAGGGAGGGTGGCTACACCTTC.

The rearrangement links TRBV28 to TRBJ2-5, with 9 bases that match TRBD1. The V gene end was trimmed by 5 bases and the J gene end by 5 bases; junction bases not matched to a gene: 9. CDR1 and CDR2 (germline): MDHEN, SYDVKM. The CDR3 length is 15 residues. The CDR3 DNA reads TGTGCCAGCAGTCCGCGGGGACAGGGAGTGGAGACCCAGTACTTC. This sequence encodes CASSPRGQGVETQYF.

This clone showed up many times. The chain carries TRBV2 and TRBJ2-7, with D perhaps TRBD2 (5 bases). The CDR3 has 13 amino acids. From germline, CDR1 is SNHLY and CDR2 FYNNEI. V was trimmed by 4 bases and J by 4 bases, leaving 11 bases between them. CDR3 residues: CASSGGSAYEQYF. In DNA form, the CDR3 reads TGTGCCAGCAGTGGAGGGAGTGCGTACGAGCAGTACTTC.

The chain combines TRBV6-1 with TRBJ2-1; D gene uncertain. Germline V gene sequence: CDR1 MNHNS, CDR2 SASEGT. With 0 bases removed from V and 9 bases from J, the gap between germline ends came to 9 bases. CDR3 size: 13 residues. The chain's CDR3 is CASSEAPYGEQFF. In DNA form, the CDR3 reads TGTGCCAGCAGTGAAGCGCCGTACGGTGAGCAGTTCTTC.

The J gene is TRBJ2-1, the V gene TRBV27, with TRBD2 matching over 8 bases. The germline V gene encodes CDR1 MNHEY and CDR2 SMNVEV (reference sequence). The V and J ends lost 2 bases and 7 bases, in that order; junction bases with no gene match: 19. There are 19 residues in the CDR3. The DNA of the CDR3 is TGTGCCAGCAGTTTAAAAGGGGGGGGCAGCGGGAGCGTCAGGAATGAGCAGTTCTTC. Translation: CASSLKGGGSGSVRNEQFF.

V and J are TRBV6-5 and TRBJ1-3; D is perhaps TRBD1 (6 bases). In germline, CDR1 is MNHEY, CDR2 SVGAGI. The germline V and J ends were trimmed by 6 bases and 3 bases, with 15 bases remaining between them. The CDR3 has 15 amino acids. In DNA, the CDR3 is TGTGCCAGCAGCCGCGGGACAAAGTATGGAAACACCATATATTTT. Its protein is CASSRGTKYGNTIYF.

J is TRBJ2-1 and V is TRBV10-3; TRBD2 matches at 8 bases. V gave up 5 bases and J gave up 8 bases; unmatched junction bases: 11. CDR1 ENHRY and CDR2 SYGVKD come from the germline V gene. The CDR3 sequence is 15 residues long. CDR3 sequence reads: CAISSAGGAGDEQFF. The CDR3 DNA reads TGTGCCATCAGTTCGGCCGGGGGGGCCGGCGATGAGCAGTTCTTC.

For this clone: One base separates it from a far larger clone, so it is likely a read error. The V and J genes are TRBV2 and TRBJ1-2; TRBD1 matches at 8 bases. This CDR3 is built from 17 residues. Trimming took 2 bases from V and 4 from J; bases not matched to a gene: 12. Germline-derived CDR1 and CDR2 are SNHLY and FYNNEI. The CDR3 sequence: CASSESLAGGKGYGYTF. The CDR3 nucleotides are TGTGCCAGCAGTGAAAGCCTCGCAGGGGGCAAGGGCTATGGCTACACCTTC.

The V gene is TRBV5-6, the J gene TRBJ2-1; possible D gene TRBD2, 6 bases. Looked up from germline, CDR1 is SGHDT and CDR2 is YYEEEE. This CDR3 contains 15 residues. Trimming took off 4 bases at V and 5 bases at J, with 16 bases between the two ends. CDR3 sequence: CASSRQGGIHNEQFF. The CDR3 DNA sequence: TGTGCCAGCAGCAGACAAGGAGGGATTCACAATGAGCAGTTCTTC.

This clone was seen repeatedly, ten times or more. The rearrangement links TRBV19 to TRBJ1-6, with 9 bases identical to TRBD1. This CDR3 has 16 amino acids. CDR1 is LNHDA, CDR2 SQIVND, per germline (reference sequence). V shed 6 bases, J shed 10 bases, and the junction held 13 bases outside the gene matches. This CDR3 is CASRLKPGQGSSPLHF. The CDR3 DNA is TGTGCCAGTAGACTTAAGCCGGGACAGGGAAGCTCACCCCTCCACTTT.